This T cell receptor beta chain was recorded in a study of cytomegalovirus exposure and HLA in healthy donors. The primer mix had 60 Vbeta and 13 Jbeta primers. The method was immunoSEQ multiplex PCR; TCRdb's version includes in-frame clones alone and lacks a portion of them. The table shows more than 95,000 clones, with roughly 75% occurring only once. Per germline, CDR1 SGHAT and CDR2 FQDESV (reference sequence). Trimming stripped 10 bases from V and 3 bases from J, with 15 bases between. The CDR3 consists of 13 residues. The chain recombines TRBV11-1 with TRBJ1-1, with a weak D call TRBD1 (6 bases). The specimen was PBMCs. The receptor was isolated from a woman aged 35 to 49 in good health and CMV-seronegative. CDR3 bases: TGTGCCATCGACGTTAAGGGGGACACTGAAGCTTTCTTT. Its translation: CAIDVKGDTEAFF.